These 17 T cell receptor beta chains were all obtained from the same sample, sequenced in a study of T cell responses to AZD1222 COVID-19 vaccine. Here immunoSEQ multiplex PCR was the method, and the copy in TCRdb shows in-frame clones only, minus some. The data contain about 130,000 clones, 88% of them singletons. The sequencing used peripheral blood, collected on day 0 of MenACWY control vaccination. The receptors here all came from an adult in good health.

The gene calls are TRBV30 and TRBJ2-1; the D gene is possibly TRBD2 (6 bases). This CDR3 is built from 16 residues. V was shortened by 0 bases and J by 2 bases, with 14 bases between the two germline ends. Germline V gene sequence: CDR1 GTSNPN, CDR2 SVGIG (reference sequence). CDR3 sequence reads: CAWSVNRDFTYNEQFF. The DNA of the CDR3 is TGTGCCTGGAGTGTTAACCGGGACTTCACCTACAATGAGCAGTTCTTC.

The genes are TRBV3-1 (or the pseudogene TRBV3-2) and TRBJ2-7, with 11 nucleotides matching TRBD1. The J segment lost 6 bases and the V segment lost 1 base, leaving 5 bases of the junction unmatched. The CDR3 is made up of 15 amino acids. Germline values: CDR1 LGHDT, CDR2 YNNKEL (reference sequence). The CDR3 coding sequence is TGTGCCAGCAGCCAAGTAGGGACAGGGGGAGGCGAGCAGTACTTC. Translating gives CASSQVGTGGGEQYF.

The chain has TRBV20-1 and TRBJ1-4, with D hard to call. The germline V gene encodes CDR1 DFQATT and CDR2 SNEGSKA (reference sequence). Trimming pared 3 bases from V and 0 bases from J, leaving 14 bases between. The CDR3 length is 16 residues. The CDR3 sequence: CSASRNPTATNEKLFF. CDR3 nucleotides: TGCAGTGCTAGTCGGAACCCTACTGCAACTAATGAAAAACTGTTTTTT.

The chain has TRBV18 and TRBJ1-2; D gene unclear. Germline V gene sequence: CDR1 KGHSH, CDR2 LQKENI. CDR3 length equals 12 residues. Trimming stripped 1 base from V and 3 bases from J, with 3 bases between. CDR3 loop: CASSPQDYGYTF. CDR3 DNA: TGTGCCAGCTCACCACAGGACTATGGCTACACCTTC.

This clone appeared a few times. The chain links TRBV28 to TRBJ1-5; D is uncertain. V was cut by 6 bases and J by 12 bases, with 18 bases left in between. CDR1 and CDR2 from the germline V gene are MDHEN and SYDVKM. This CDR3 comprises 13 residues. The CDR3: CASRLDPSKIQHF. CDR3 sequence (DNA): TGTGCCAGCAGACTCGACCCTTCGAAGATCCAGCATTTT.

DNA of the CDR3: TGTGCCAGCAGACCAATCCTAGCGAGTAACACCGGGGAGCTGTTTTTT. Its protein product is CASRPILASNTGELFF. The chain recombines TRBV5-4 with TRBJ2-2; D might be TRBD2 (6 bases). The germline V gene has CDR1 SGHNT and CDR2 YYREEE (reference sequence). The CDR3 has 16 amino acids. The germline V and J ends were trimmed by 5 bases and 2 bases, with 16 bases remaining between them.

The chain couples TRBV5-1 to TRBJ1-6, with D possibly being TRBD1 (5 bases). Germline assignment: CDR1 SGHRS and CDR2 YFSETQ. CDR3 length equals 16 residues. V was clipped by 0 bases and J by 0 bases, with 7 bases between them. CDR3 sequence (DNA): TGCGCCAGCAGCTTGGCAGGGAGCTCCTATAATTCACCCCTCCACTTT. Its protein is CASSLAGSSYNSPLHF.

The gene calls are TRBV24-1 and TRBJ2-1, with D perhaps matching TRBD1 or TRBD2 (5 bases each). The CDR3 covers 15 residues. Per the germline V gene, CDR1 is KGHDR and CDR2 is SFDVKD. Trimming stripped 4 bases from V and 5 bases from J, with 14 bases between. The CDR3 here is CATSDWGRGDNEQFF. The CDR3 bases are TGTGCCACCAGTGACTGGGGTCGAGGGGACAATGAGCAGTTCTTC.

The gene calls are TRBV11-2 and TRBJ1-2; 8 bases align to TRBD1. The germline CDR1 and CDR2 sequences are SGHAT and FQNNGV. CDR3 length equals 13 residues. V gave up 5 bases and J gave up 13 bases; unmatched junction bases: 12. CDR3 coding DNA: TGTGCCAGCAGCCTTGACAGGGGCGGGGAAAGCACCTTC. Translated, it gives CASSLDRGGESTF.

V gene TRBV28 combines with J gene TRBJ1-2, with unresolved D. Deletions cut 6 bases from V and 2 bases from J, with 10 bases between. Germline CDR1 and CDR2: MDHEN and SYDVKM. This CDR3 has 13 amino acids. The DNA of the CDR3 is TGTGCCAGCAGCCGCGGACGGAACTATGGCTACACCTTC. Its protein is CASSRGRNYGYTF.

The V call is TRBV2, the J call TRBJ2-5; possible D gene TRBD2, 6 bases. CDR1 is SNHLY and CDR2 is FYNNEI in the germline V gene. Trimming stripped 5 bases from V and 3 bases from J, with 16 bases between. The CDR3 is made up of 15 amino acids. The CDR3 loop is CASSSSRGLKETQYF. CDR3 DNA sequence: TGTGCCAGCAGTTCCTCCCGGGGACTCAAAGAGACCCAGTACTTC.

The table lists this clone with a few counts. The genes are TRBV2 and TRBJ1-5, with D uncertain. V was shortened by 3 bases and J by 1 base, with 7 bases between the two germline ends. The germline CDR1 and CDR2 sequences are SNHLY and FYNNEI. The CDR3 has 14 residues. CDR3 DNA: TGTGCCAGCAGTGAGGCCGGGAGCAATCAGCCCCAGCATTTT. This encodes CASSEAGSNQPQHF.

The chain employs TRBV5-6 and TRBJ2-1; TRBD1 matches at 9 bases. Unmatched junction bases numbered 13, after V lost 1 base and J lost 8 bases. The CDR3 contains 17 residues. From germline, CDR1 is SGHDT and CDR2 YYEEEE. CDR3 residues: CASSLLPGQGAEDEQFF. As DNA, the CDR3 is TGTGCCAGCAGCTTGCTCCCGGGACAGGGTGCCGAGGATGAGCAGTTCTTC.

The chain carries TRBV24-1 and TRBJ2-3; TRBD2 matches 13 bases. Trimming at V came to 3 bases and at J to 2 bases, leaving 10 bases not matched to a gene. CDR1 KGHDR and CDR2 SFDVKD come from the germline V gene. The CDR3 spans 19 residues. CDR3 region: CATSDLGGTSGMDTDTQYF. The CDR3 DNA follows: TGTGCCACCAGTGATCTAGGGGGGACTAGCGGGATGGACACAGATACGCAGTATTTT.

CDR3 loop: CASSPRFPLEGNNEQFF. The CDR3 DNA sequence: TGCGCCAGCAGCCCAAGGTTCCCTTTGGAAGGAAACAATGAGCAGTTCTTC. The chain has TRBV4-1 and TRBJ2-1; no firm D call. Germline lookup yields CDR1 MGHRA and CDR2 YSYEKL. The CDR3 is 17 amino acids. Trimming shortened V by 4 bases and J by 5 bases, and 21 bases separated the two germline ends.

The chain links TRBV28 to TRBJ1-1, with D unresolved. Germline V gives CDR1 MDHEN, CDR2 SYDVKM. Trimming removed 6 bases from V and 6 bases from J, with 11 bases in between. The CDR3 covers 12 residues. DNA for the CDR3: TGTGCCAGCAGCCTTGACGGTCCTGAAGCTTTCTTT. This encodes CASSLDGPEAFF.

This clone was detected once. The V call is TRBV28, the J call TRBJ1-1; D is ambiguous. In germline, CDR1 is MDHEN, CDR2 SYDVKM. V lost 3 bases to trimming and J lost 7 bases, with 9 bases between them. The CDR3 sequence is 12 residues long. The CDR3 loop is CASSFPRREAFF. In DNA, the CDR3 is TGTGCCAGCAGTTTCCCCCGCCGTGAAGCTTTCTTT.